Each of the 12 T cell receptor beta chains below was sequenced from the same sample in a study of Graves' ophthalmopathy and Graves' hyperthyroidism. From RNA, the CDR3 regions of TCR beta chains were amplified and sequenced. The authors performed first-round RT-PCR with HTBI primers and then a second-round multiplex PCR. MiXCR, applied by TCRdb to the multiplex PCR reads, yields one record per CDR3 protein. The table records under 350,000 distinct CDR3 sequences, roughly 16% of them present only once. The specimen sequenced was peripheral blood. All receptors derive from an adult man with Graves' ophthalmopathy.

This clonotype was seen repeatedly, ten times or more. This chain joins TRBV11-1 and TRBJ2-5; 11 bases are shared with TRBD2. CDR1 and CDR2 (germline): SGHAT, FQDESV (reference sequence). CDR3 length equals 17 residues. With V trimmed by 5 bases and J by 1 base, 9 bases remained unmatched. The CDR3 is CASSLYLGLAGQETQYF. In nucleotides, the CDR3 is TGTGCCAGCAGCCTGTACCTTGGACTAGCGGGCCAAGAGACCCAGTACTTC.

In its sample, this clonotype was seen many times. The chain has TRBV12-5 and TRBJ1-5; TRBD1 matches 7 bases. In germline, CDR1 is LGHNT, CDR2 FRNRAP. V lost 5 bases to trimming and J lost 0 bases; unmatched junction nucleotides: 13. The CDR3 has 18 amino acids. DNA for the CDR3: TGTGCTAGTGGTCCGGACAGGCCGGGGGATTATAGCAATCAGCCCCAGCATTTT. Translation gives CASGPDRPGDYSNQPQHF.

In its sample, this clonotype was seen many times. The V and J genes are TRBV3-1 and TRBJ1-1, with TRBD1 matching over 7 bases. Trimming removed 2 bases from V and 0 bases from J; junction bases left unmatched: 6. Germline CDR1 and CDR2: LGHDT and YNNKEL (reference sequence). The CDR3 runs 16 residues. CDR3 in DNA: TGTGCCAGCAGCCAAAACGGACAGGTTATGAACACTGAAGCTTTCTTT. Translating gives CASSQNGQVMNTEAFF.

This clonotype was observed many times. The V gene is TRBV4-1, the J gene TRBJ1-5; 7 bases line up with TRBD1. Germline trimming cut 0 bases from V and 2 bases from J; bases unmatched to any gene: 7. This CDR3 has 17 residues. Germline CDR1 is MGHRA and CDR2 is YSYEKL. CDR3 amino acids: CASSQDLQGVGNQPQHF. CDR3 sequence (DNA): TGCGCCAGCAGCCAAGATCTGCAGGGGGTTGGCAATCAGCCCCAGCATTTT.

This clonotype was seen many times. J is TRBJ2-5 and V is TRBV5-1; perhaps D is TRBD1 or TRBD2 (5 bases each). V was shortened by 4 bases and J by 10 bases, with 17 bases between the two germline ends. The length of the CDR3 is 13 residues. In germline, CDR1 is SGHRS, CDR2 YFSETQ. Here the CDR3 DNA reads TGCGCCAGCAGCCCCGGGGACCTTCTAAGCCAGTACTTC. The encoded protein is CASSPGDLLSQYF.

This clonotype occurred many times. The chain is built from TRBV6-1 and TRBJ2-2; D may be TRBD1 or TRBD2 (5 bases each). The CDR3 loop spans 16 amino acids. Germline CDR1 is MNHNS and CDR2 is SASEGT. V was shortened by 4 bases and J by 6 bases, with 18 bases between the two germline ends. CDR3 in DNA: TGTGCCAGCAGTGTACCCCCGGGACCTAGAGCCGGGGAGCTGTTTTTT. Residues: CASSVPPGPRAGELFF.

This clonotype was seen ten or more times. The rearrangement uses TRBV7-2 and TRBJ1-6; D remains unclear. V lost 2 bases and J lost 10, with 6 bases in between. Germline V gene lookup returns CDR1 SGHTA and CDR2 FQGNSA. This CDR3 region has 12 residues. The CDR3 is CASSLTGSPLHF. The DNA for the CDR3 is TGTGCCAGCAGCTTAACGGGCTCACCCCTCCACTTT.

This clonotype has at least ten counts. V is TRBV10-3 and J is TRBJ1-1, with D maybe TRBD1 (5 bases). Trimming took off 2 bases at V and 0 bases at J, with 16 bases between the two ends. The germline V gene has CDR1 ENHRY and CDR2 SYGVKD. CDR3 length: 17 residues. This CDR3 is CAISEGGGGMMNTEAFF. The CDR3 nucleotides are TGTGCCATCAGTGAGGGCGGGGGAGGAATGATGAACACTGAAGCTTTCTTT.

The table lists this clonotype with many counts. The CDR3 protein is CASSQDIWQPNTEAFF. In DNA, the CDR3 is TGTGCCAGCAGCCAAGATATCTGGCAGCCGAACACTGAAGCTTTCTTT. The chain employs TRBV3-1 and TRBJ1-1; D not certain. Trimming removed 0 bases at V and 1 base at J, with 12 bases between. Per the germline V gene, CDR1 is LGHDT and CDR2 is YNNKEL (reference sequence). The CDR3 runs to 16 residues. The whole variable domain, remainder taken from reference TRBV3-1 and TRBJ1-1, is DTAVSQTPKYLVTQMGNDKSIKCEQNLGHDTMYWYKQDSKKFLKIMFSYNNKELIINETVPNRFSPKSPDKAHLNLHINSLELGDSAVYFCASSQDIWQPNTEAFFGQGTRLTVV.

At least ten counts were recorded for this clonotype. The chain uses TRBV30 and TRBJ1-1, with D hard to call. Trimming took 4 bases from V and 8 from J, leaving 11 bases between them. Germline-derived CDR1 and CDR2 are GTSNPN and SVGIG (reference sequence). The CDR3 runs 11 residues. In DNA, the CDR3 is TGTGCCTGGAAAGACATGGAAGAAGCTTTCTTT. Translated: CAWKDMEEAFF.

The rearrangement uses TRBV28 and TRBJ2-7, with D maybe TRBD2 (5 bases). The CDR3 length is 16 residues. Per germline, CDR1 MDHEN and CDR2 SYDVKM. V lost 3 bases, J lost 2 bases, and 17 bases lay in between. The CDR3 nucleotides are TGTGCCAGCAGTTTTAAGCTGGAGGAACTGGCCTACGAGCAGTACTTC. It is translated as CASSFKLEELAYEQYF.

This clonotype has a count of ten or more. The rearrangement uses TRBV7-2 and TRBJ1-2, with no clear D. Per germline, CDR1 SGHTA and CDR2 FQGNSA. The CDR3 has 12 residues. V was trimmed by 1 base and J by 8 bases, leaving 8 bases between them. The CDR3 loop reads CASSLVGVGYTF. In nucleotides, the CDR3 is TGTGCCAGCAGCTTAGTCGGGGTCGGCTACACCTTC.